The entry below describes one TCR beta chain. The antigen is undetermined. These data come from a study of CD8 T cells in ankylosing spondylitis. Study results and caveats: Seemingly characteristic of ankylosing spondylitis blood was a TCR beta motif consisting of roughly 8 highly homologous variants. According to the report, clones linked to the disease were significantly enriched in matched synovial fluid samples taken from ankylosing spondylitis patients.

For TCR beta, libraries came from quantitative 5'-RACE with molecular barcodes. TCRdb ran MiXCR on the 5' RACE reads and lists one entry per CDR3 protein. This sample has around 130,000 distinct CDR3 sequences; 9.3% occur once, and the top ten carry approximately 3.5%. Germline CDR1 and CDR2: SNHLY and FYNNEI. The CDR3 spans 16 residues. Trimming removed 6 bases from V and 0 bases from J, with 14 bases in between. Specimen: blood, either unsorted or a sorted T cell fraction (not recorded which). The gene calls are TRBV2 and TRBJ2-2; D remains unclear. This sequence was found in a male donor with ankylosing spondylitis or in good health (not recorded which). The CDR3 DNA follows: TGTGCCAGCAGCCGGGCCACGGTTACGAACACCGGGGAGCTGTTTTTT. This gives the protein CASSRATVTNTGELFF. Complete variable domain (other parts from reference TRBV2 and TRBJ2-2): EPEVTQTPSHQVTQMGQEVILRCVPISNHLYFYWYRQILGQKVEFLVSFYNNEISEKSEIFDDQFSVERPDGSNFTLKIRSTKLEDSAMYFCASSRATVTNTGELFFGEGSRLTVL.